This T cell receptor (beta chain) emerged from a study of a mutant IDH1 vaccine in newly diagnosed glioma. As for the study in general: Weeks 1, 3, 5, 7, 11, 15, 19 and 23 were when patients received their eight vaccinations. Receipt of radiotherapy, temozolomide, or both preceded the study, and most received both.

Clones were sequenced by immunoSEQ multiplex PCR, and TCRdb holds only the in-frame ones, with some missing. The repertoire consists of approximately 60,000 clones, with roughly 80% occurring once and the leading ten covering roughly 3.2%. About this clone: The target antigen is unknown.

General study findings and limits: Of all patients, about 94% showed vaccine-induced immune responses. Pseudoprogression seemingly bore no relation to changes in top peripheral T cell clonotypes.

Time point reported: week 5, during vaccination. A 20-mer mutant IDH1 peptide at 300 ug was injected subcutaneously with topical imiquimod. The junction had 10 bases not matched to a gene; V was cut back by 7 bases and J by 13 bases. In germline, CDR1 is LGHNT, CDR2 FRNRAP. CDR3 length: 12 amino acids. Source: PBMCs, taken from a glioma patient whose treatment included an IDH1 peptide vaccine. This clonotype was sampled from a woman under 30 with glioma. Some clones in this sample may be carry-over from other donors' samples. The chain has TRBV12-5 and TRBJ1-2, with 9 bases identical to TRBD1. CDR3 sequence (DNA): TGTGCTAGTGCCTGGGACAGGGTGCCTGGCACCTTC. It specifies CASAWDRVPGTF.